These T cell receptor beta chains were read from a single sample in a study of blood T cell repertoires in COVID-19. The repertoire was sequenced with immunoSEQ multiplex PCR; TCRdb's copy has only in-frame clones and lacks some. The profile shows roughly 200,000 clones, around four fifths of them singletons. The sequenced material came from peripheral blood. The receptor set was obtained from a man aged 35-49 years with active or convalescent COVID-19. The CDR3 runs from the conserved cysteine through the conserved F or W. Fields, in order: D gene, J gene, V gene, clone size, CDR3 protein, CDR3 DNA. The D gene is left open where the match is weak. Expanded clones get a size class; other rows say once, few or many, or leave the size out.

TRBD2 | TRBJ2-2 | TRBV30 | NA | CARRGGNTGELFF | TGTGCCCGCCGGGGGGGGAACACCGGGGAGCTGTTTTTT
NA | TRBJ1-1 | TRBV27 | NA | CASSQTGSLNTEAFF | TGTGCCAGCAGCCAAACAGGTTCCCTGAACACTGAAGCTTTCTTT
TRBD1 | TRBJ1-3 | TRBV7-3 | NA | CASSTYRGTPSGNTIYF | TGTGCCAGCAGCACATACAGGGGCACCCCCTCTGGAAACACCATATATTTT
NA | TRBJ1-4 | TRBV27 | once | CASKQGNEKLFF | TGTGCCAGCAAGCAGGGTAATGAAAAACTGTTTTTT
TRBD1 | TRBJ1-4 | TRBV18 | NA | CASSPTGGDEKLFF | TGTGCCAGCTCACCGACAGGGGGGGATGAAAAACTGTTTTTT
TRBD1 | TRBJ1-1 | TRBV11-3 | NA | CASRTTTGVKTEAFF | TGTGCCAGCAGGACAACAACAGGGGTGAAAACTGAAGCTTTCTTT
NA | TRBJ1-4 | TRBV10-3 | NA | CATSSGFEKLFF | TGTGCCACCTCGTCGGGATTTGAAAAACTGTTTTTT
NA | TRBJ1-6 | TRBV11-2 | NA | CASSLAGFGSPLHF | TGTGCCAGCAGCTTAGCAGGGTTTGGTTCACCCCTCCACTTT
NA | TRBJ2-7 | TRBV6-5 | NA | CAGGVQGINEQYF | TGTGCCGGGGGGGTACAGGGAATCAACGAGCAGTACTTC
NA | TRBJ2-2 | TRBV5-8 | NA | CASSLYSNTGELFF | TGTGCCAGCAGCTTGTACAGCAACACCGGGGAGCTGTTTTTT
TRBD1 | TRBJ2-3 | TRBV7-2 | NA | CASSSTGALTDTQYF | TGTGCCAGCAGCTCCACAGGGGCTCTCACAGATACGCAGTATTTT
NA | TRBJ2-1 | TRBV4-3 | NA | CASSPAGPSYNEQFF | TGCGCCAGCAGCCCTGCGGGACCCTCCTACAATGAGCAGTTCTTC
NA | TRBJ2-5 | TRBV12-5 | NA | CASGFFAGRQREETQYF | TGTGCTAGTGGTTTTTTTGCGGGGCGACAACGTGAGGAGACCCAGTACTTC
NA | TRBJ1-5 | TRBV7-9 | NA | CASSRRGQPQHF | TGTGCCAGCAGCCGGAGGGGACAGCCCCAGCATTTT
NA | TRBJ1-4 | TRBV28 | NA | CASRSGGADEKLFF | TGTGCCAGCAGAAGTGGGGGGGCGGATGAAAAACTGTTTTTT
NA | TRBJ1-2 | TRBV4-3 | NA | CASSQEGGKGRRNYGYTF | TGCGCCAGCAGCCAAGAAGGGGGAAAGGGAAGACGCAACTATGGCTACACCTTC
NA | TRBJ1-1 | TRBV6-2/TRBV6-3 | NA | CASSLQGNTEAFF | TGTGCCAGCAGTTTACAGGGGAACACTGAAGCTTTCTTT
NA | TRBJ1-2 | TRBV5-6 | NA | CASRKGLLGNYGYTF | TGTGCCAGCAGAAAGGGACTTTTGGGTAACTATGGCTACACCTTC
NA | TRBJ1-2 | TRBV6-5 | NA | CASSPQGYGYGYTF | TGTGCCAGCAGTCCCCAGGGTTACGGCTATGGCTACACCTTC
TRBD2 | TRBJ2-2 | TRBV3-1/TRBV3-2 | once | CASSLSGGNTGELFF | TGTGCCAGCAGCCTAAGCGGGGGGAACACCGGGGAGCTGTTTTTT
NA | TRBJ2-1 | TRBV5-6 | NA | CASTRPEGYPYNEQFF | TGTGCCAGCACCAGGCCGGAGGGCTACCCCTACAATGAGCAGTTCTTC
TRBD2 | TRBJ2-2 | TRBV7-8 | NA | CASPSGSGGELFF | TGTGCCAGCCCGAGCGGGAGCGGTGGGGAGCTGTTTTTT
NA | TRBJ1-3 | TRBV27 | NA | CASSLGQGNTIYF | TGTGCCAGCAGTTTAGGACAGGGAAACACCATATATTTT
NA | TRBJ2-7 | TRBV7-9 | NA | CASSSNTYEQYF | TGTGCCAGCAGCTCCAACACCTACGAGCAGTACTTC
NA | TRBJ1-1 | TRBV6-1 | NA | CASTYPELNTEAFF | TGTGCCAGCACCTACCCTGAACTGAACACTGAAGCTTTCTTT
NA | TRBJ2-3 | TRBV10-3 | NA | CAISPRELLGTDTQYF | TGTGCCATCAGTCCAAGGGAGCTGCTCGGCACAGATACGCAGTATTTT
TRBD1 | TRBJ1-5 | TRBV24-1 | once | CATSGVGRGDGQPQHF | TGTGCCACCAGTGGGGTCGGCAGGGGGGATGGTCAGCCCCAGCATTTT
NA | TRBJ1-2 | TRBV6-2/TRBV6-3 | NA | CASSTRGGGSLYGYTF | TGTGCCAGCAGTACCCGCGGAGGCGGCTCCCTCTATGGCTACACCTTC
TRBD1 | TRBJ1-2 | TRBV12-3/TRBV12-4 | once | CASSFSGQGYTF | TGTGCCAGCAGTTTCTCGGGACAGGGCTACACCTTC
TRBD1 | TRBJ2-4 | TRBV7-8 | NA | CASSSWDSEINIQYF | TGTGCCAGCAGCTCGTGGGACAGCGAGATAAACATTCAGTACTTC
NA | TRBJ2-1 | TRBV4-1 | once | CASTLLGGEGDEQFF | TGCGCCAGCACTCTACTAGGGGGAGAGGGGGATGAGCAGTTCTTC
NA | TRBJ2-7 | TRBV10-2 | few | CASSEAALEQYF | TGCGCCAGCAGTGAGGCGGCTCTGGAGCAGTACTTC
NA | TRBJ1-5 | TRBV2 | NA | CASRGGLQPQHF | TGTGCCAGCAGGGGGGGTCTACAGCCCCAGCATTTT
NA | TRBJ1-2 | TRBV30 | many | CAWSSLVGYTF | TGTGCCTGGAGTTCCCTCGTGGGCTACACCTTC
NA | TRBJ2-3 | TRBV12-5 | once | CASGLGQGGDTQYF | TGTGCTAGTGGTTTGGGCCAGGGAGGAGATACGCAGTATTTT
NA | TRBJ1-2 | TRBV29-1 | NA | CSVEMESYGYTF | TGCAGCGTTGAAATGGAGAGCTATGGCTACACCTTC
NA | TRBJ1-1 | TRBV10-3 | NA | CAISESRGTEAFF | TGTGCCATCAGTGAGTCCAGGGGAACTGAAGCTTTCTTT
TRBD2 | TRBJ2-7 | TRBV5-1 | many | CASSYGTSSYEQYF | TGCGCCAGCAGCTACGGGACTAGCAGCTACGAGCAGTACTTC
TRBD2 | TRBJ2-1 | TRBV2 | NA | CASSEAPGLAGGRSSYNEQFF | TGTGCCAGCAGTGAAGCGCCGGGACTAGCGGGGGGCCGTAGCTCCTACAATGAGCAGTTCTTC
TRBD2 | TRBJ2-3 | TRBV20-1 | NA | CSASRTSGSTDTQYF | TGCAGTGCTAGTAGAACTAGCGGTAGCACAGATACGCAGTATTTT
TRBD2 | TRBJ2-3 | TRBV7-8 | NA | CASSLVAGEADTQYF | TGTGCCAGCAGCTTAGTGGCGGGAGAGGCAGATACGCAGTATTTT
NA | TRBJ1-1 | TRBV4-1 | NA | CASSLLGGTSDTEAFF | TGCGCCAGCAGCCTGTTGGGAGGGACGTCAGACACTGAAGCTTTCTTT
NA | TRBJ1-2 | TRBV15 | once | CATRRRGDYGYTF | TGTGCCACCAGGCGGAGGGGTGACTATGGCTACACCTTC
NA | TRBJ1-1 | TRBV9 | NA | CASSVGGRGTEAFF | TGTGCCAGCAGCGTAGGAGGGCGTGGGACTGAAGCTTTCTTT
NA | TRBJ2-7 | TRBV24-1 | once | CATSDLQGPTFEQYF | TGTGCCACCAGTGATTTACAGGGACCCACCTTCGAGCAGTACTTC
NA | TRBJ1-3 | TRBV18 | NA | CASSPQSSGAGNTIYF | TGTGCCAGCTCACCGCAAAGTTCAGGGGCTGGAAACACCATATATTTT
NA | TRBJ1-4 | TRBV6-1 | few | CASSETLEKREKLFF | TGTGCCAGCAGTGAAACTTTGGAGAAGAGGGAAAAACTGTTTTTT
NA | TRBJ1-4 | TRBV18 | NA | CASSPIRAINEKLFF | TGTGCCAGCTCACCAATCAGGGCCATTAATGAAAAACTGTTTTTT
NA | TRBJ1-2 | TRBV3-1/TRBV3-2 | NA | CASSRGAYGYTF | TGTGCCAGCTCACGAGGCGCCTATGGCTACACCTTC
NA | TRBJ1-1 | TRBV25-1 | NA | CASSESAGINTEAFF | TGTGCCAGCAGTGAATCGGCAGGCATAAACACTGAAGCTTTCTTT